The rows below give T cell receptor beta chains drawn from one sample of a study of blood T cell repertoires in COVID-19. Measured with immunoSEQ multiplex PCR; TCRdb has only the in-frame clones, and not every one. Of some 46,000 clones listed, 80% to 90% are singletons. Sequenced sample: peripheral blood. The receptors originated from a man aged 50 to 60 with acute or convalescent COVID-19. Both conserved end residues are trimmed from each CDR3. Fields, in order: D gene, V gene, J gene, CDR3 protein. The D gene is left open where the match is weak.

D: TRBD1
V: TRBV7-9
J: TRBJ1-2
CDR3: ASSPQIETGGYT

D: TRBD2
V: TRBV3-1/TRBV3-2
J: TRBJ2-1
CDR3: ASTNGGAGESEQF

D: TRBD2
V: TRBV9
J: TRBJ2-1
CDR3: ASSVALAVSDNEQF

D: TRBD1
V: TRBV7-9
J: TRBJ1-2
CDR3: ASSSLTDRDGYT

D: TRBD2
V: TRBV10-3
J: TRBJ2-7
CDR3: AISESTSGDPYEQY

D: TRBD1
V: TRBV5-5
J: TRBJ2-7
CDR3: ASSSRTGNYEQY

D: TRBD1
V: TRBV7-9
J: TRBJ1-4
CDR3: ASSRWTGTGAQKLF

D: -
V: TRBV6-6
J: TRBJ1-5
CDR3: ASSLRDTLKPQH

D: -
V: TRBV14
J: TRBJ2-3
CDR3: ASSQDQGGTDTQY

D: -
V: TRBV5-1
J: TRBJ2-5
CDR3: ASSLRLGETQY

D: TRBD1
V: TRBV5-1
J: TRBJ1-2
CDR3: ASSPGQSFVYT

D: TRBD2
V: TRBV29-1
J: TRBJ2-3
CDR3: SVEASGNSDTQY

D: -
V: TRBV12-3/TRBV12-4
J: TRBJ1-2
CDR3: ASSLGFDYGYT

D: -
V: TRBV4-1
J: TRBJ1-5
CDR3: ASSQELAGYNQPQH

D: -
V: TRBV2
J: TRBJ1-6
CDR3: ASTGSVPGAPLH

D: -
V: TRBV30
J: TRBJ2-3
CDR3: AWRVLAEREDTQY

D: TRBD2
V: TRBV6-6
J: TRBJ2-1
CDR3: ASRPSGGADEQF

D: TRBD2
V: TRBV28
J: TRBJ2-1
CDR3: ASSLSLAGVNEQF

D: -
V: TRBV7-8
J: TRBJ1-2
CDR3: ASSSRRQSDGYT

D: TRBD1
V: TRBV4-2
J: TRBJ2-7
CDR3: ASSQEPGQGYSYEQY

D: -
V: TRBV11-2
J: TRBJ1-2
CDR3: ASSSRGTGYT

D: -
V: TRBV7-8
J: TRBJ1-4
CDR3: ASSLTQGKLF

D: -
V: TRBV5-5
J: TRBJ2-7
CDR3: ASSLLNNYEQY

D: -
V: TRBV19
J: TRBJ1-2
CDR3: ASTTLTGSYGYT

D: -
V: TRBV2
J: TRBJ1-2
CDR3: ASSEWGDYGYT

D: TRBD2
V: TRBV7-8
J: TRBJ2-3
CDR3: AGSSGTNTDTQY

D: -
V: TRBV14
J: TRBJ2-5
CDR3: ASSLFRQETQY

D: TRBD1
V: TRBV13
J: TRBJ2-7
CDR3: ASSPGTGNSYEQY

D: -
V: TRBV10-2
J: TRBJ1-2
CDR3: ASSESTLYGYT

D: -
V: TRBV9
J: TRBJ1-1
CDR3: ASSVRGEGTEAF